This T cell receptor (beta chain) was documented in a study of T-cell memory formation after mild COVID-19. Study details: Among the donors, TCR clusters were largely specific to each donor.

In TCRdb, the 5' RACE reads were re-called with MiXCR into one record per CDR3 protein. The profile covers roughly 350,000 distinct CDR3 sequences, with roughly 20% appearing a single time and around 13% taken by the ten largest. As concerns this clonotype: The antigen remains unidentified.

Unmatched junction bases numbered 6, after V lost 4 bases and J lost 5 bases. Germline CDR1 and CDR2: SQVTM and ANQGSEA. The CDR3 loop spans 13 amino acids. General study points: Contracting CD4+ clones sat mainly in CM and EM; CD8+ in EMRA. Pre-infection memory already had some responding clones, implying cross-reactive memory joined.

The clonotype comes from an adult woman who had mild COVID-19 (a few samples of this study predate the infection). Cell type and time point are not known. Sequences were obtained from PBMCs or a T cell subset sorted from them (not recorded which). The chain uses TRBV29-1 and TRBJ1-1; 8 bases match TRBD1. CDR3 nucleotide sequence: TGCAGCGTTGGGACAGGGAGGAGGACTGAAGCTTTCTTT. This encodes CSVGTGRRTEAFF.